A single sample gave rise to the 18 T cell receptor beta chains below, sequenced in a study of cytomegalovirus exposure and HLA in healthy donors. Primers included in the PCR were 60 Vbeta and 13 Jbeta primers. Clones were read by immunoSEQ multiplex PCR, and TCRdb kept only the in-frame ones, dropping some. The repertoire holds around 100,000 clones, with roughly 80% as singletons. Sequences were obtained from PBMCs. Source of these receptors: a male donor in good health and CMV-seropositive.

This chain joins TRBV5-1 and TRBJ2-5, with 16 bases that match TRBD2. The CDR3 has 16 amino acids. V was pared by 4 bases and J by 5 bases, with 5 bases of the junction left unmatched. CDR1 is SGHRS, CDR2 YFSETQ, per germline. This chain's CDR3 is CASSPGLAGGPETQYF. As DNA, the CDR3 is TGCGCCAGCAGCCCGGGACTAGCGGGAGGGCCCGAGACCCAGTACTTC.

V gene TRBV11-2 combines with J gene TRBJ2-1; 12 bases match TRBD2. The germline V gene has CDR1 SGHAT and CDR2 FQNNGV. The ends lost 5 bases at V and 6 bases at J; junction bases unmatched: 11. The CDR3 runs to 17 residues. CDR3 in amino acids: CASSPPSLAGGVNEQFF. CDR3 sequence (DNA): TGTGCCAGCAGCCCGCCCTCCCTAGCGGGAGGGGTCAATGAGCAGTTCTTC.

The chain joins TRBV5-4 to TRBJ2-1, with D tentatively TRBD2 (6 bases). The germline gives CDR1 SGHNT, CDR2 YYREEE (reference sequence). This CDR3 has 17 amino acids. Between the trimmed V and J ends, which lost 2 bases and 7 bases, there was a span of 22 bases. CDR3 residues: CASSFPEGTSGTNEQFF. The DNA for the CDR3 is TGTGCCAGCAGCTTTCCGGAGGGGACCAGCGGTACAAATGAGCAGTTCTTC.

The rearrangement joins TRBV4-3 to TRBJ2-7; 9 positions match TRBD1. The V segment lost 5 bases and the J segment 6 bases; nucleotides outside the gene matches: 8. This CDR3 contains 14 residues. Germline-derived CDR1 and CDR2 are LGHNA and YSLEER. As DNA, the CDR3 is TGCGCCAGCAGCGCCCGGGACAGGGAATCCGAGCAGTACTTC. Translated: CASSARDRESEQYF.

This chain joins TRBV5-6 and TRBJ2-5; D not certain. V lost 2 bases and J lost 2, with 10 bases in between. This CDR3 has 14 amino acids. Germline V gene data show CDR1 as SGHDT and CDR2 as YYEEEE. CDR3 sequence (DNA): TGTGCCAGCAGCTTCGTGGGCCTACAAGAGACCCAGTACTTC. Residues: CASSFVGLQETQYF.

The chain employs TRBV6-1 and TRBJ1-2; 9 bases map to TRBD1. J gave up 4 bases and V 1 base, and 13 bases lay outside the gene matches. The CDR3 runs 18 residues. In germline, CDR1 is MNHNS, CDR2 SASEGT. As DNA, the CDR3 is TGTGCCAGCAGTGAAGTATTTGGGACAGGGAGGTTTAGCTATGGCTACACCTTC. The encoded protein is CASSEVFGTGRFSYGYTF.

The rearrangement joins TRBV6-1 to TRBJ1-2, with TRBD1 matching 7 bases. CDR1 and CDR2 from the germline V gene are MNHNS and SASEGT. The trim removed 4 bases at V and 4 bases at J, leaving 12 bases unmatched. This CDR3 has 16 amino acids. The CDR3 nucleotides read TGTGCCAGCAGTGCCGACCCCACAGGGGCGGGCTATGGCTACACCTTC. This gives the protein CASSADPTGAGYGYTF.

This clone was detected a few times. V is TRBV7-6 and J is TRBJ2-5; 10 bases agree with TRBD2. Germline loops: CDR1 SGHVS, CDR2 FNYEAQ. After removal of 2 bases from V and 5 bases from J, the junction contained 5 bases not matched to a gene. This CDR3 region has 15 residues. CDR3 sequence (DNA): TGTGCCAGCAGCTTACCAGCGGGAGGGGGGGAGACCCAGTACTTC. It translates to CASSLPAGGGETQYF.

The rearrangement links TRBV19 to TRBJ2-5; 10 positions agree with TRBD2. The germline V gene has CDR1 LNHDA and CDR2 SQIVND (reference sequence). This CDR3 contains 15 residues. The ends lost 6 bases at V and 5 bases at J; junction bases unmatched: 9. In DNA form, the CDR3 reads TGTGCCAGTAGGAGGGGACTAGCGAATCGGGAGACCCAGTACTTC. This gives the protein CASRRGLANRETQYF.

This chain links TRBV28 with TRBJ1-2, with a possible D match to TRBD1 (5 bases). The V gene's germline CDR1 is MDHEN and CDR2 SYDVKM. V was pared by 3 bases and J by 2 bases, with 13 bases between. The CDR3 loop spans 15 amino acids. The CDR3 loop reads CASSFGAQANYGYTF. Written as DNA, the CDR3 is TGTGCCAGCAGTTTTGGAGCACAGGCGAACTATGGCTACACCTTC.

This clone has a single count. At one end, the junction sequence differs from germline, possibly due to a read error. The V and J genes are TRBV7-9 and TRBJ2-7, with no clear D. The CDR3 loop spans 11 amino acids. From germline, CDR1 is SEHNR and CDR2 FQNEAQ (reference sequence). The CDR3 DNA reads TGTTCCAGCAGCCGGTCCTACGAGCAGTACTTC. Amino acid sequence: CSSSRSYEQYF.

This clone was observed a few times. The chain joins TRBV25-1 to TRBJ1-1; D is unresolved. V lost 6 bases and J lost 1, with 6 bases in between. CDR1 is MGHDK and CDR2 is SYGVNS in the germline V gene. This CDR3 has 12 amino acids. CDR3 residues: CASRHPNTEAFF. CDR3 sequence (DNA): TGTGCCAGCAGACACCCGAACACTGAAGCTTTCTTT. The whole variable domain, filled in from reference TRBV25-1 and TRBJ1-1, reads EADIYQTPRYLVIGTGKKITLECSQTMGHDKMYWYQQDPGMELHLIHYSYGVNSTEKGDLSSESTVSRIRTEHFPLTLESARPSHTSQYLCASRHPNTEAFFGQGTRLTVV.

In nucleotides, the CDR3 is TGTGCCAGCAGTGCCGGGACAGGGTCGTACGAGCAGTACTTC. This translates into CASSAGTGSYEQYF. The chain combines TRBV6-5 with TRBJ2-7; 9 nucleotides align to TRBD1. The CDR3 is 14 amino acids. The junction had 6 bases not matched to a gene; V was cut back by 5 bases and J by 4 bases. CDR1 MNHEY and CDR2 SVGAGI come from the germline V gene.

The chain recombines TRBV5-4 with TRBJ2-3; D uncertain. This CDR3 is 15 amino acids long. Germline loops: CDR1 SGHNT, CDR2 YYREEE (reference sequence). V was clipped by 1 base and J by 3 bases, with 12 bases between them. The CDR3 here is CASSLSSIRTDTQYF. CDR3 in DNA: TGTGCCAGCAGCTTGTCGTCTATCAGGACAGATACGCAGTATTTT.

This chain joins TRBV2 and TRBJ1-5; 8 bases are shared with TRBD1. The germline V gene has CDR1 SNHLY and CDR2 FYNNEI. V dropped 6 bases and J dropped 6; count of bases not matched to a gene: 10. CDR3 length: 15 residues. For the CDR3, the DNA is TGTGCCAGCAGAGCCGGGACAGGATTTGGTCAGCCCCAGCATTTT. It codes for CASRAGTGFGQPQHF. The variable domain in full, with the rest retrieved from reference TRBV2 and TRBJ1-5, is EPEVTQTPSHQVTQMGQEVILRCVPISNHLYFYWYRQILGQKVEFLVSFYNNEISEKSEIFDDQFSVERPDGSNFTLKIRSTKLEDSAMYFCASRAGTGFGQPQHFGDGTRLSIL.

This rearrangement joins TRBV9 to TRBJ2-1; the match to TRBD2 covers 10 bases. CDR3 size: 17 residues. Per germline, CDR1 SGDLS and CDR2 YYNGEE. The V and J ends lost 2 bases and 0 bases, in that order; junction bases with no gene match: 5. CDR3 sequence reads: CASSVTLAGVSYNEQFF. In nucleotides, the CDR3 is TGTGCCAGCAGCGTCACCCTAGCGGGGGTCTCCTACAATGAGCAGTTCTTC.

V gene TRBV9 combines with J gene TRBJ2-5; D gene ambiguous. Germline CDR1 is SGDLS and CDR2 is YYNGEE. V gave up 2 bases and J gave up 4 bases, with 12 bases separating them. CDR3 size: 14 residues. This chain's CDR3 is CASSVDIMGETQYF. DNA of the CDR3: TGTGCCAGCAGCGTCGACATCATGGGAGAGACCCAGTACTTC.

Only a few counts were recorded for this clone. V and J are TRBV28 and TRBJ2-1; 10 positions agree with TRBD2. CDR1 and CDR2 (germline): MDHEN, SYDVKM. V trimming: 5 bases; J trimming: 0 bases; junction bases outside the gene matches: 4. This CDR3 has 16 amino acids. In nucleotides, the CDR3 is TGTGCCAGCAGTGAAGCTAGCGGGAGCTCCTACAATGAGCAGTTCTTC. This codes for CASSEASGSSYNEQFF.